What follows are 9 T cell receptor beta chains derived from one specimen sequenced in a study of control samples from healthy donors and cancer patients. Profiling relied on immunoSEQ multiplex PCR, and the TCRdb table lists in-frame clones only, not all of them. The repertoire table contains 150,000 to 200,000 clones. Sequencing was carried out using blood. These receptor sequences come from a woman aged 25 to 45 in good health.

The CDR3 region has the DNA TGCGCCAGCAGCTTGCGGGGACAGGGGGATGGCTACACCTTC. Encoded protein: CASSLRGQGDGYTF. J is TRBJ1-2 and V is TRBV5-1; 11 nucleotides line up with TRBD1. CDR1 is SGHRS and CDR2 is YFSETQ in the germline V gene. This CDR3 spans 14 amino acids. V lost 1 base and J lost 6; bases outside the gene matches: 2.

The CDR3 nucleotides are TGTGCCAGCAGTCCCACAGGGTCCTCTGGAAACACCATATATTTT. Translating it yields CASSPTGSSGNTIYF. The chain couples TRBV6-5 to TRBJ1-3; D perhaps matches TRBD1 (6 bases). Trimming shortened V by 5 bases and J by 0 bases, and 11 bases separated the two germline ends. CDR1 MNHEY and CDR2 SVGAGI come from the germline V gene. The CDR3 covers 15 residues.

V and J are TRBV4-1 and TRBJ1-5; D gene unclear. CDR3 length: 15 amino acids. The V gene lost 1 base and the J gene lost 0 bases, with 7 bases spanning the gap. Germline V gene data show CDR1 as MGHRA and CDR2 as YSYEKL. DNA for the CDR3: TGCGCCAGCAGCCAAGTCAGACCTAGCAATCAGCCCCAGCATTTT. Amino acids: CASSQVRPSNQPQHF.

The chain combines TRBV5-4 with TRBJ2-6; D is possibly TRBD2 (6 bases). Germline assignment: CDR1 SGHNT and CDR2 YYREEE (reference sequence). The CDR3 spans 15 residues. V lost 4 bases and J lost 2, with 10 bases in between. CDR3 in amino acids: CASSSWEAGANVLTF. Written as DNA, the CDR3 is TGTGCCAGCAGCAGCTGGGAGGCTGGGGCCAACGTCCTGACTTTC.

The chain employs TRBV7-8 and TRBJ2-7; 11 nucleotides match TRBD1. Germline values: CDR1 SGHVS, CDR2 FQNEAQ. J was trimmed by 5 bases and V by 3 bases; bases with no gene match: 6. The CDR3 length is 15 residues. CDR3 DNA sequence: TGTGCCAGCAGCTTGCCCTCGGGACAGGGGGACGAGCAGTACTTC. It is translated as CASSLPSGQGDEQYF.

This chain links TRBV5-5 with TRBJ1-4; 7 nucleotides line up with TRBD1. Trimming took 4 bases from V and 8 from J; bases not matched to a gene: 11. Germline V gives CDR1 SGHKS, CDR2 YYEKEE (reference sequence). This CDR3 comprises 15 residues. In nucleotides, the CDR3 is TGTGCCAGCAGCAGTACAGGGGAGATAGGGGAAAAACTGTTTTTT. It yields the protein CASSSTGEIGEKLFF. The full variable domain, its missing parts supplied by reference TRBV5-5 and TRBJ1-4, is DAGVTQSPTHLIKTRGQQVTLRCSPISGHKSVSWYQQVLGQGPQFIFQYYEKEERGRGNFPDRFSARQFPNYSSELNVNALLLGDSALYLCASSSTGEIGEKLFFGSGTQLSVL.

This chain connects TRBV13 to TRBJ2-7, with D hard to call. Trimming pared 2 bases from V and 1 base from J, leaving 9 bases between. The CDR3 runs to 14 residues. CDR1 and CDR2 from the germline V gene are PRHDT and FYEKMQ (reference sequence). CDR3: CASSLRFESYEQYF. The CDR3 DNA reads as TGTGCCAGCAGCTTAAGATTTGAATCCTACGAGCAGTACTTC.

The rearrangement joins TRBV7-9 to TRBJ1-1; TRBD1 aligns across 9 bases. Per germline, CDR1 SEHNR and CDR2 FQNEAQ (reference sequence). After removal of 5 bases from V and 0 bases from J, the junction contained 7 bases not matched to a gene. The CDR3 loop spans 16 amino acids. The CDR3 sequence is CASSPPGQGMNTEAFF. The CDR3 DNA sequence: TGTGCCAGCAGCCCACCGGGACAGGGAATGAACACTGAAGCTTTCTTT.

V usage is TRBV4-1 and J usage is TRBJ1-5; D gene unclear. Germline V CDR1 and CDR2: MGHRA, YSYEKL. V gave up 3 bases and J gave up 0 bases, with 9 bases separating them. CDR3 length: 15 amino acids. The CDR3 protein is CASSQLLISNQPQHF. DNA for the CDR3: TGCGCCAGCAGCCAGTTGCTCATTAGCAATCAGCCCCAGCATTTT.